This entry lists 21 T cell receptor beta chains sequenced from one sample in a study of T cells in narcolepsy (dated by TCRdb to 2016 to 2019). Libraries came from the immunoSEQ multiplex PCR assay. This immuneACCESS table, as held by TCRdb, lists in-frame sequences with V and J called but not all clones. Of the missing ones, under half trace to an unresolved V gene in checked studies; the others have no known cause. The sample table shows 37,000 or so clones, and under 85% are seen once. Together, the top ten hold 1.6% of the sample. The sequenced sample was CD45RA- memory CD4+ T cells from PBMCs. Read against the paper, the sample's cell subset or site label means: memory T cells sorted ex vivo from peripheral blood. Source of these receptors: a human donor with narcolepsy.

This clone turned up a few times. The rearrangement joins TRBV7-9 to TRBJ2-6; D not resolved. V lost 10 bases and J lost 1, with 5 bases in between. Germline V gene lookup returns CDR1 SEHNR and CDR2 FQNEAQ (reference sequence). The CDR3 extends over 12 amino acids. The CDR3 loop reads CANGSGANVLTF. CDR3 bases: TGTGCCAACGGGTCTGGGGCCAACGTCCTGACTTTC.

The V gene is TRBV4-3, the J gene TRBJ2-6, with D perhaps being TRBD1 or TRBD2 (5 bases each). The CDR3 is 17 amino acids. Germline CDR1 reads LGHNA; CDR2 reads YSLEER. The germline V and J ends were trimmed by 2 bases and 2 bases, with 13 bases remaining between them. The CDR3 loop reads CASSQWDQGAGANVLTF. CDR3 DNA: TGCGCCAGCAGCCAATGGGACCAAGGGGCTGGGGCCAACGTCCTGACTTTC.

CDR3 bases: TGTGCCTGGAGCCAAGGGGGAGAAAAACTGTTTTTT. It codes for CAWSQGGEKLFF. This chain connects TRBV30 to TRBJ1-4, with D perhaps TRBD1 (6 bases). Germline-derived CDR1 and CDR2 are GTSNPN and SVGIG (reference sequence). This CDR3 is 12 amino acids long. Between the trimmed V and J ends, which lost 3 bases and 8 bases, there was a span of 10 bases. The full variable domain, in which reference TRBV30 and TRBJ1-4 provide the parts outside the CDR3, is SQTIHQWPATLVQPVGSPLSLECTVEGTSNPNLYWYRQAAGRGLQLLFYSVGIGQISSEVPQNLSASRPQDRQFILSSKKLLLSDSGFYLCAWSQGGEKLFFGSGTQLSVL.

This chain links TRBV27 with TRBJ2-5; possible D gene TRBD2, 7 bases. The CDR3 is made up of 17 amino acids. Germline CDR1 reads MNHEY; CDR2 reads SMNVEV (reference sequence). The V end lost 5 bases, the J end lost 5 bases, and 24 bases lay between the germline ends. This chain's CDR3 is CASSAWDAGAPRETQYF. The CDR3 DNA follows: TGTGCCAGCAGTGCCTGGGACGCGGGGGCCCCGCGGGAGACCCAGTACTTC.

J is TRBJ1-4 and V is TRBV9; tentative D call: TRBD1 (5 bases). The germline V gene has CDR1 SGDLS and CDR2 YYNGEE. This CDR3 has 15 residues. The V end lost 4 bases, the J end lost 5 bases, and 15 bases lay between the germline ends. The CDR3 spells CASSPSGTVNEKLFF. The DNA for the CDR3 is TGTGCCAGCAGCCCGTCCGGGACGGTGAATGAAAAACTGTTTTTT.

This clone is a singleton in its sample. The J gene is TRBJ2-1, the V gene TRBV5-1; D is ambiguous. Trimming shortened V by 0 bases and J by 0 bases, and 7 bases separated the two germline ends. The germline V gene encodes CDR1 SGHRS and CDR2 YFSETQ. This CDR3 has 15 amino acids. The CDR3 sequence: CASSLAVSSYNEQFF. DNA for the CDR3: TGCGCCAGCAGCTTGGCCGTAAGCTCCTACAATGAGCAGTTCTTC.

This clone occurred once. The CDR3 DNA is TGTGCCAGCAGTGATTCGGCAGGGGAGGATGAGCAGTTCTTC. Amino acid sequence: CASSDSAGEDEQFF. The gene calls are TRBV2 and TRBJ2-1, with D perhaps given as TRBD1 or TRBD2 (6 bases each). This CDR3 comprises 14 residues. From germline, CDR1 is SNHLY and CDR2 FYNNEI. Between the trimmed V and J ends, which lost 3 bases and 8 bases, there was a span of 14 bases.

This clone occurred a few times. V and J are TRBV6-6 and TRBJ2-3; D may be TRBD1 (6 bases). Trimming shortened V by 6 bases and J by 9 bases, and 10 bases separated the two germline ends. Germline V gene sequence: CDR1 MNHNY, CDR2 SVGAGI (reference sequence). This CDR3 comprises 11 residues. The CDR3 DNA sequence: TGTGCCAGCAGCCACAGGGTAACGCAGTATTTT. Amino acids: CASSHRVTQYF.

CDR3 bases: TGCGCCAGCAGGACAGGGGACGGAAACACCATATATTTT. Protein sequence: CASRTGDGNTIYF. The gene calls are TRBV5-1 and TRBJ1-3, with 8 bases matching TRBD1. The CDR3 extends over 13 amino acids. Germline V CDR1 and CDR2: SGHRS, YFSETQ. The trim removed 5 bases at V and 4 bases at J, leaving 2 bases unmatched.

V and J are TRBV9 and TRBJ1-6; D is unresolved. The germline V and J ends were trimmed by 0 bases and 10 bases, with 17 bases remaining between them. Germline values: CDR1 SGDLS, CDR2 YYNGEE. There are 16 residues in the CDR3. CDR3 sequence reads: CASSVAEAPGRSPLHF. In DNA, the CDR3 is TGTGCCAGCAGCGTAGCTGAGGCCCCAGGTAGATCACCCCTCCACTTT.

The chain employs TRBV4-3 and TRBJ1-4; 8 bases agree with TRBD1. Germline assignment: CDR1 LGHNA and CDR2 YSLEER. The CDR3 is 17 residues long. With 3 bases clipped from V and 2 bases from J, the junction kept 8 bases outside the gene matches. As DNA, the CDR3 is TGCGCCAGCAGCCAGGGGAGACAGGGGCTCACTAATGAAAAACTGTTTTTT. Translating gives CASSQGRQGLTNEKLFF.

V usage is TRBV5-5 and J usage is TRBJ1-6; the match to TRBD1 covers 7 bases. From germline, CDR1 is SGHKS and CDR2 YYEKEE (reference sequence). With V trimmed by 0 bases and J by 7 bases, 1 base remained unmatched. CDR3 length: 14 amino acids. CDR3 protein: CASSLEQGNSPLHF. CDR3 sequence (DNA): TGTGCCAGCAGCTTGGAACAGGGGAATTCACCCCTCCACTTT.

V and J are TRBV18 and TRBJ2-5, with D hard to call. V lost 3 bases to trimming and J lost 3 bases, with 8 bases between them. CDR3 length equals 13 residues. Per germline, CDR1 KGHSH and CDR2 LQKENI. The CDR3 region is CASSPPAEETQYF. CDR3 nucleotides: TGTGCCAGCTCACCCCCGGCAGAAGAGACCCAGTACTTC. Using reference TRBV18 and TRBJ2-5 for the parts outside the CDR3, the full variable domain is NAGVMQNPRHLVRRRGQEARLRCSPMKGHSHVYWYRQLPEEGLKFMVYLQKENIIDESGMPKERFSAEFPKEGPSILRIQQVVRGDSAAYFCASSPPAEETQYFGPGTRLLVL.

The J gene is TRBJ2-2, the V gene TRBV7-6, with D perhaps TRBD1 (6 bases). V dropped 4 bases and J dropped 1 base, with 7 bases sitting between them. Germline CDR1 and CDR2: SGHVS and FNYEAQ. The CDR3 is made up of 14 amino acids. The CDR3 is CASSWGLNTGELFF. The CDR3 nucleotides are TGTGCCAGCAGCTGGGGGCTGAACACCGGGGAGCTGTTTTTT.

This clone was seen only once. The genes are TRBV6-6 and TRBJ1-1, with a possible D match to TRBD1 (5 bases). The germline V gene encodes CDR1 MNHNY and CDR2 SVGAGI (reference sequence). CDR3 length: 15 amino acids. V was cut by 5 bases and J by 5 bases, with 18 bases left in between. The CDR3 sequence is CASSPDSGRRTEAFF. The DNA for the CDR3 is TGTGCCAGCAGTCCCGACAGCGGGCGTCGGACTGAAGCTTTCTTT.

CDR3 DNA sequence: TGTGCCAGCAGAACCGGACTGGGGGCCAACGTCCTGACTTTC. Translated, it gives CASRTGLGANVLTF. V is TRBV7-3 and J is TRBJ2-6; tentative D call: TRBD2 (5 bases). Looked up from germline, CDR1 is SGHTA and CDR2 is FQGTGA. This CDR3 comprises 14 residues. The V gene lost 6 bases and the J gene lost 4 bases, with 10 bases spanning the gap.

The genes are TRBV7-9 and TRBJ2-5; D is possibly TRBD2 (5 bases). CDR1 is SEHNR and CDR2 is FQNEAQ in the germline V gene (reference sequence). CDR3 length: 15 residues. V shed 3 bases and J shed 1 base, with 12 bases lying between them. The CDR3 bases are TGTGCCAGCAGCTTCCTAGCAACCCTCCAAGAGACCCAGTACTTC. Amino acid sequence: CASSFLATLQETQYF.

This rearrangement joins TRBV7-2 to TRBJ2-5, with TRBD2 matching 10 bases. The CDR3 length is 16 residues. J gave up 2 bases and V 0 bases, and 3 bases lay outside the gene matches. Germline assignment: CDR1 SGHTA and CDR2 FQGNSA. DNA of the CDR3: TGTGCCAGCAGCTTAGCGCCTAGCGGGGGACAAGAGACCCAGTACTTC. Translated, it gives CASSLAPSGGQETQYF.

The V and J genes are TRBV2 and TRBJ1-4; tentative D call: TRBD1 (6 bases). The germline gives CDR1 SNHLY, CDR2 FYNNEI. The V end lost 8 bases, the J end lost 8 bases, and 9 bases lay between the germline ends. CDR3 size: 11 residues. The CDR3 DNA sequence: TGTGCCAGCCAAGGGGGGGAAAAACTGTTTTTT. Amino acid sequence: CASQGGEKLFF.

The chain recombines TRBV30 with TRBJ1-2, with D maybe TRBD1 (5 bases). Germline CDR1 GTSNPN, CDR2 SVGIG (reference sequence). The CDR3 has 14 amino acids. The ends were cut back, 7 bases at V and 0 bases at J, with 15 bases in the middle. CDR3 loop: CAYAGAVANYGYTF. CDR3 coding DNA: TGTGCCTACGCTGGGGCCGTTGCTAACTATGGCTACACCTTC.

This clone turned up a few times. CDR3 DNA: TGTGCCAGCTCAGAAGTGAACACTGAAGCTTTCTTT. Protein sequence: CASSEVNTEAFF. The chain couples TRBV18 to TRBJ1-1; D call uncertain. The germline V gene has CDR1 KGHSH and CDR2 LQKENI. V was pared by 5 bases and J by 0 bases, with 4 bases between. CDR3 size: 12 residues.